The 16 T cell receptor beta chains below all came from one sample that was sequenced in a study of blood T cell repertoires in COVID-19. TCRdb keeps only in-frame clones here, not all; method: immunoSEQ multiplex PCR. The repertoire includes around 230,000 clones, about 84% of them detected once, and approximately 7.9% sits in the top ten. The sample was peripheral blood. These receptor sequences come from a woman of 80 years or more with acute or convalescent COVID-19.

This rearrangement joins TRBV7-8 to TRBJ2-7, with TRBD2 identical over 12 bases. After removal of 1 base from V and 2 bases from J, the junction contained 9 bases not matched to a gene. The CDR3 has 18 residues. The germline V gene has CDR1 SGHVS and CDR2 FQNEAQ. CDR3 bases: TGTGCCAGCAGCTTAGGTTTTGTGGCTAGCGGGGGGGCCTACGAGCAGTACTTC. Its translation is CASSLGFVASGGAYEQYF.

This clone was counted a few times. The chain links TRBV7-9 to TRBJ1-4, with D possibly TRBD1 on 5 matching bases. CDR1 is SEHNR and CDR2 is FQNEAQ in the germline V gene (reference sequence). The CDR3 has 12 residues. Trimming took 5 bases from V and 10 from J, leaving 11 bases between them. The DNA for the CDR3 is TGTGCCAGCAGCGCACAGGTAGCAAAACTGTTTTTT. It specifies CASSAQVAKLFF.

The rearrangement joins TRBV19 to TRBJ2-7; 7 positions agree with TRBD2. With 4 bases clipped from V and 2 bases from J, the junction kept 2 bases outside the gene matches. The germline V gene encodes CDR1 LNHDA and CDR2 SQIVND (reference sequence). This CDR3 contains 13 residues. CDR3 loop: CASSSGSPYEQYF. The CDR3 nucleotides read TGTGCCAGTAGTAGCGGGAGCCCCTACGAGCAGTACTTC. Drawing the rest from reference TRBV19 and TRBJ2-7, the complete variable domain is DGGITQSPKYLFRKEGQNVTLSCEQNLNHDAMYWYRQDPGQGLRLIYYSQIVNDFQKGDIAEGYSVSREKKESFPLTVTSAQKNPTAFYLCASSSGSPYEQYFGPGTRLTVT.

V usage is TRBV28 and J usage is TRBJ2-3, with D possibly being TRBD2 (6 bases). The V end lost 8 bases, the J end lost 1 base, and 19 bases lay between the germline ends. The CDR3 extends over 16 amino acids. CDR1 is MDHEN, CDR2 SYDVKM, per germline. The CDR3 loop reads CASHKTRGIGTDTQYF. CDR3 nucleotide sequence: TGTGCCAGCCATAAAACCCGGGGGATTGGCACAGATACGCAGTATTTT. The full variable domain, in which reference TRBV28 and TRBJ2-3 provide the parts outside the CDR3, is DVKVTQSSRYLVKRTGEKVFLECVQDMDHENMFWYRQDPGLGLRLIYFSYDVKMKEKGDIPEGYSVSREKKERFSLILESASTNQTSMYLCASHKTRGIGTDTQYFGPGTRLTVL.

This clone was seen only a few times. The chain recombines TRBV12-3 or TRBV12-4 with TRBJ1-1; tentatively, D is TRBD1 (5 bases). CDR3 size: 13 residues. V was clipped by 10 bases and J by 0 bases, with 12 bases between them. The CDR3: CATGPGLNTEAFF. CDR3 DNA sequence: TGTGCCACCGGTCCAGGGCTGAACACTGAAGCTTTCTTT.

This chain links TRBV28 with TRBJ1-3; 9 bases map to TRBD1. With V trimmed by 1 base and J by 7 bases, 5 bases remained unmatched. The CDR3 runs 15 residues. Germline CDR1 is MDHEN and CDR2 is SYDVKM. The CDR3 bases are TGTGCCAGCAGTTTATCGGGACAGGGTGTGAACACCATATATTTT. It specifies CASSLSGQGVNTIYF.

The chain is built from TRBV7-9 and TRBJ2-1; tentative D call: TRBD1 (6 bases). Germline loops: CDR1 SEHNR, CDR2 FQNEAQ (reference sequence). The CDR3 totals 15 residues. The V end lost 2 bases, the J end lost 2 bases, and 10 bases lay between the germline ends. The CDR3 spells CASSLQGTTYNEQFF. DNA of the CDR3: TGTGCCAGCAGCTTACAGGGGACAACCTACAATGAGCAGTTCTTC.

This clone appeared a single time. Other DNA sequences in the same sample also yield this CDR3. This chain connects TRBV25-1 to TRBJ2-5, with a weak D call TRBD2 (6 bases). Germline-derived CDR1 and CDR2 are MGHDK and SYGVNS. The V gene lost 5 bases and the J gene lost 5 bases, with 12 bases spanning the gap. CDR3 length: 13 residues. The DNA of the CDR3 is TGTGCCAGCAGTCTCGCGGGACGGGAGACCCAGTACTTC. Protein product: CASSLAGRETQYF. Full variable domain (remainder filled in from reference TRBV25-1 and TRBJ2-5): EADIYQTPRYLVIGTGKKITLECSQTMGHDKMYWYQQDPGMELHLIHYSYGVNSTEKGDLSSESTVSRIRTEHFPLTLESARPSHTSQYLCASSLAGRETQYFGPGTRLLVL.

This clone appeared many times. The genes are TRBV6-6 and TRBJ2-4; TRBD1 matches 9 bases. This CDR3 region has 16 residues. J lost 7 bases, V lost 5 bases, and 12 bases had no gene match. Germline V gene lookup returns CDR1 MNHNY and CDR2 SVGAGI (reference sequence). CDR3 region: CASSPIPTGGANIQYF. CDR3 sequence (DNA): TGTGCCAGCAGTCCAATCCCGACAGGGGGTGCGAACATTCAGTACTTC.

The gene calls are TRBV5-4 and TRBJ1-2; no clear D gene. CDR3 length equals 13 residues. The germline V and J ends were trimmed by 2 bases and 6 bases, with 11 bases remaining between them. Germline assignment: CDR1 SGHNT and CDR2 YYREEE (reference sequence). CDR3 bases: TGTGCCAGCAGCTTCGGGTTCCCGGATGGCTACACCTTC. Protein: CASSFGFPDGYTF.

The V call is TRBV5-6, the J call TRBJ2-3; D perhaps matches TRBD1 (6 bases). V gave up 1 base and J gave up 1 base, with 7 bases separating them. CDR3 length: 14 amino acids. Germline values: CDR1 SGHDT, CDR2 YYEEEE. CDR3 DNA sequence: TGTGCCAGCAGCTTGCCAGGGGGCACAGATACGCAGTATTTT. Residues: CASSLPGGTDTQYF.

The chain combines TRBV7-2 with TRBJ2-7; 8 nucleotides line up with TRBD2. The J segment lost 4 bases and the V segment lost 5 bases, leaving 10 bases of the junction unmatched. CDR1 and CDR2 from the germline V gene are SGHTA and FQGNSA. This CDR3 is built from 15 residues. The CDR3 nucleotides read TGTGCCAGCAGCCCTAGGAGCGGGGGAGAGTACGAGCAGTACTTC. This codes for CASSPRSGGEYEQYF.

The genes are TRBV3-1 (or the pseudogene TRBV3-2) and TRBJ1-2; D uncertain. Deletions cut 0 bases from V and 3 bases from J, with 14 bases between. The CDR3 loop spans 16 amino acids. Germline V gene data show CDR1 as LGHDT and CDR2 as YNNKEL (reference sequence). The CDR3 nucleotides read TGTGCCAGCAGCCAAGAGTCGGCGGCGGGCTACTATGGCTACACCTTC. The encoded protein is CASSQESAAGYYGYTF.

V is TRBV7-2 and J is TRBJ2-1; 8 nucleotides align to TRBD2. V was clipped by 3 bases and J by 7 bases; unmatched bases: 11. The CDR3 loop spans 16 amino acids. The germline V gene has CDR1 SGHTA and CDR2 FQGNSA. The CDR3 nucleotides are TGTGCCAGCAGCTTGGAGAGGACTAGCCCGAGGAATGAGCAGTTCTTC. This gives the protein CASSLERTSPRNEQFF.

This clone was found once. The chain links TRBV30 to TRBJ1-5; TRBD1 might be the D (5 bases). In germline, CDR1 is GTSNPN, CDR2 SVGIG (reference sequence). This CDR3 comprises 16 residues. The V and J ends lost 3 bases and 4 bases respectively, with 19 bases between them. The CDR3 nucleotides read TGTGCCTGGAGCCCTAAGGACCGGGGGGAGAATCAGCCCCAGCATTTT. It is translated as CAWSPKDRGENQPQHF.

The V gene is TRBV10-1, the J gene TRBJ1-2; D may be TRBD1 (6 bases). V dropped 9 bases and J dropped 8 bases, with 13 bases sitting between them. The CDR3 sequence is 11 residues long. Looked up from germline, CDR1 is WNHNN and CDR2 is SYGVQD (reference sequence). CDR3 region: CARGTSTGYTF. The CDR3 coding sequence is TGCGCCAGGGGGACAAGCACGGGCTACACCTTC.